This passage covers 12 T cell receptor beta chains from one sample sequenced in a study of blood T cells in healthy people across ages. For the second PCR, which ran for about 7 to 12 cycles, a sample-barcoded 5' primer and a J-beta primer mix were used. MiXCR was run by TCRdb on the 5' RACE reads, yielding one entry per CDR3 protein. The table includes around 2 million distinct CDR3 sequences, about two fifths detected once. Input material: blood. All receptors come from a human donor in good health.

In its sample, this clonotype was seen a few times. J is TRBJ2-1 and V is TRBV5-1; no clear D. V shed 3 bases and J shed 8 bases, with 18 bases lying between them. From germline, CDR1 is SGHRS and CDR2 YFSETQ. The CDR3 sequence is 15 residues long. DNA for the CDR3: TGCGCCAGCAGCTCGACCTTTTTGGACGCGGATGAGCAGTTCTTC. This codes for CASSSTFLDADEQFF. Full variable domain (rest looked up from reference TRBV5-1 and TRBJ2-1): KAGVTQTPRYLIKTRGQQVTLSCSPISGHRSVSWYQQTPGQGLQFLFEYFSETQRNKGNFPGRFSGRQFSNSRSEMNVSTLELGDSALYLCASSSTFLDADEQFFGPGTRLTVL.

About this clonotype itself: Germline and junction disagree at one end, which may indicate a read error. The chain has TRBV12-3 or TRBV12-4 and TRBJ1-2; 10 bases align to TRBD1. This CDR3 contains 14 residues. Written as DNA, the CDR3 is TGTACCAGCACCCCGACAGGGGGCTCCTATGGCTACACCTTC. It encodes CTSTPTGGSYGYTF.

This sequence joins TRBV9 and TRBJ1-6; D is undetermined. Trimming took off 2 bases at V and 8 bases at J, with 11 bases between the two ends. The CDR3 spans 14 residues. Germline values: CDR1 SGDLS, CDR2 YYNGEE. In DNA, the CDR3 is TGTGCCAGCAGCGTCCGAACAGCGGATTCACCCCTCCACTTT. It specifies CASSVRTADSPLHF.

The CDR3 DNA sequence: TGTGCCAGCAGCCAAAGGACAGGGTCGAACTATGGCTACACCTTC. Amino acid sequence: CASSQRTGSNYGYTF. The chain carries TRBV28 and TRBJ1-2; TRBD1 matches at 8 bases. This CDR3 region has 15 residues. J was trimmed by 2 bases and V by 6 bases; bases with no gene match: 8. Germline CDR1 MDHEN, CDR2 SYDVKM.

CDR3 region: CATSGTGIDGYTF. CDR3 sequence (DNA): TGTGCCACCAGTGGGACAGGGATCGATGGCTACACCTTC. This chain uses TRBV24-1 with TRBJ1-2; 8 bases are shared with TRBD1. The CDR3 covers 13 residues. Trimming cost V 5 bases and J 6 bases; bases outside gene matches: 4. Germline V gene lookup returns CDR1 KGHDR and CDR2 SFDVKD.

This clonotype showed up just once. The chain couples TRBV2 to TRBJ1-5; 7 bases agree with TRBD1. Germline CDR1 and CDR2: SNHLY and FYNNEI. Unmatched junction bases numbered 4, after V lost 6 bases and J lost 5 bases. The CDR3 runs to 13 residues. The CDR3 is CASRGTADQPQHF. Here the CDR3 DNA reads TGTGCCAGCAGGGGGACAGCCGATCAGCCCCAGCATTTT.

This chain uses TRBV20-1 with TRBJ1-6; D possibly corresponds to TRBD1 (5 bases). The V end was cut by 1 base, the J end by 7 bases, with 20 bases between. The CDR3 has 17 amino acids. Germline assignment: CDR1 DFQATT and CDR2 SNEGSKA (reference sequence). The CDR3 here is CSARARSRDGPNSPLHF. The CDR3 DNA is TGCAGTGCTAGAGCCCGTAGCAGGGACGGGCCCAATTCACCCCTCCACTTT.

The chain employs TRBV29-1 and TRBJ2-5; 8 bases map to TRBD2. J was trimmed by 0 bases and V by 5 bases; bases with no gene match: 2. CDR1 SQVTM and CDR2 ANQGSEA come from the germline V gene. The CDR3 has 13 residues. CDR3 protein: CSVRGGDQETQYF. DNA of the CDR3: TGCAGCGTTCGGGGGGGAGACCAAGAGACCCAGTACTTC.

V gene TRBV6-1 combines with J gene TRBJ1-2; 9 bases are a match to TRBD1. CDR3 length: 15 amino acids. With V trimmed by 4 bases and J by 8 bases, 11 bases remained unmatched. CDR1 and CDR2 (germline): MNHNS, SASEGT. CDR3 in DNA: TGTGCCAGCAGTGTAAACCGGGACAGGGTTGGGGGCTACACCTTC. It translates to CASSVNRDRVGGYTF.

This clonotype has only a few counts. This rearrangement joins TRBV19 to TRBJ2-3, with D unclear. There are 15 residues in the CDR3. Trimming pared 1 base from V and 0 bases from J, leaving 8 bases between. Germline V gives CDR1 LNHDA, CDR2 SQIVND (reference sequence). This chain's CDR3 is CASSIGPSSTDTQYF. In DNA form, the CDR3 reads TGTGCCAGTAGTATAGGACCGTCTAGCACAGATACGCAGTATTTT.

This clonotype was counted a few times. CDR3 nucleotides: TGTGCCAGCAGCCGGACTAGCGGGTACCAAGAGACCCAGTACTTC. This gives the protein CASSRTSGYQETQYF. The chain recombines TRBV6-1 with TRBJ2-5; 11 nucleotides match TRBD2. CDR3 length equals 15 residues. The V segment lost 6 bases and the J segment 0 bases; nucleotides outside the gene matches: 3. Germline CDR1 reads MNHNS; CDR2 reads SASEGT.

The rearrangement uses TRBV15 and TRBJ2-1; D might be TRBD1 (6 bases). Germline V lookup: CDR1 LNHNV, CDR2 YYDKDF (reference sequence). There are 16 residues in the CDR3. V lost 0 bases and J 4 bases, leaving 13 bases between the germline ends. The CDR3 sequence: CATSRDPRTVYNEQFF. The CDR3 DNA follows: TGTGCCACCAGCAGAGATCCCAGGACAGTATACAATGAGCAGTTCTTC.